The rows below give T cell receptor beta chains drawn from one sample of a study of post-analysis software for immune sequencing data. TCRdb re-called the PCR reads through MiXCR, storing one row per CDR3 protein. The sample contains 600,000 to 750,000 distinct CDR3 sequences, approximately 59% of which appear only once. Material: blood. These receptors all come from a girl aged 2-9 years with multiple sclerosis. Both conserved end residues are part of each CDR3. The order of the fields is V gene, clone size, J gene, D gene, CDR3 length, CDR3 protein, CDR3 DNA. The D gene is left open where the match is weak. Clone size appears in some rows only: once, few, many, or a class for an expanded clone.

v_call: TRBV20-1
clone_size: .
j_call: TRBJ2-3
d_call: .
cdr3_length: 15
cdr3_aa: CSARDRARDTDTQYF
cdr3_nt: TGCAGTGCTAGAGATCGGGCTAGAGACACAGATACGCAGTATTTT

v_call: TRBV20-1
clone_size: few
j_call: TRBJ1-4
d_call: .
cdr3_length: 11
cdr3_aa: CSARDGEKLFF
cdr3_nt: TGCAGTGCTAGAGATGGGGAAAAACTGTTTTTT

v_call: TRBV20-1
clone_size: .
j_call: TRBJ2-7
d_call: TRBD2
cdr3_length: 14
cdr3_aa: CSAGGLALRDEQYF
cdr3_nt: TGCAGTGCTGGGGGACTAGCCCTCCGCGACGAGCAGTACTTC

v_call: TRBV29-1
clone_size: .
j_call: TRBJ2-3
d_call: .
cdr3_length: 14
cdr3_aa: CSVEGTIGGDTQYF
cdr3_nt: TGCAGCGTTGAGGGGACGATTGGGGGAGATACGCAGTATTTT

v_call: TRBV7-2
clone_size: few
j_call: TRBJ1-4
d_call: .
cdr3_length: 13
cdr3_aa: CASSLDPNEKLFF
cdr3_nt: TGTGCCAGCAGCTTAGATCCTAATGAAAAACTGTTTTTT

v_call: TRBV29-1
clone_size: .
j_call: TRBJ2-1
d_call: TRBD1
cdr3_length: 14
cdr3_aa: CSVADRGQVDEQFF
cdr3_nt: TGCAGCGTAGCGGACAGGGGGCAAGTCGATGAGCAGTTCTTC

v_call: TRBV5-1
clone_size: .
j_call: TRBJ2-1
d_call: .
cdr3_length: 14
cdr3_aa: CASSLASADNEQFF
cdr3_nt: TGCGCCAGCAGCTTGGCTAGCGCGGACAATGAGCAGTTCTTC

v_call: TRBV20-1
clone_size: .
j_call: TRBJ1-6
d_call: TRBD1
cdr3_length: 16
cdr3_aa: CSARDPGQGFHSPLHF
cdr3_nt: TGCAGTGCTAGAGATCCGGGACAGGGGTTTCATTCACCCCTCCACTTT

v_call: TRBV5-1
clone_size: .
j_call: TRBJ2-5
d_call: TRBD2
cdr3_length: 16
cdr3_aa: CASSLRSGSNVKTQYF
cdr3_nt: TGCGCCAGCAGCTTGAGGAGCGGGAGTAACGTGAAGACCCAGTACTTC

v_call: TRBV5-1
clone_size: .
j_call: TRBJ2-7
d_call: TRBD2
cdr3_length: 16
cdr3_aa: CASSSHLAGGPNEQYF
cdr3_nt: TGCGCCAGCAGCTCCCATCTAGCGGGAGGGCCGAACGAGCAGTACTTC

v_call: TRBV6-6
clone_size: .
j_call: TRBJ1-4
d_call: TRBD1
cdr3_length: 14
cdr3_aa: CASGPGQTNEKLFF
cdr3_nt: TGTGCCAGCGGCCCGGGACAGACTAATGAAAAACTGTTTTTT

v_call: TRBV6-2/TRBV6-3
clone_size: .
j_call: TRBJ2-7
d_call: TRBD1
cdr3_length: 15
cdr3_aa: CASSYSGTGAPEQYF
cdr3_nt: TGTGCCAGCAGTTACTCCGGGACAGGGGCCCCCGAGCAGTACTTC

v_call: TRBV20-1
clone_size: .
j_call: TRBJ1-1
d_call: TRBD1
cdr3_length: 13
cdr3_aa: CSAKQGFNTEAFF
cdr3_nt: TGCAGTGCTAAACAGGGGTTTAACACTGAAGCTTTCTTT

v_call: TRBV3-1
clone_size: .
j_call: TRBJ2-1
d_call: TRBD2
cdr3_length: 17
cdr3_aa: CASSQEWEGSSYNEQFF
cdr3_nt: TGTGCCAGCAGCCAAGAATGGGAGGGGAGCTCCTACAATGAGCAGTTCTTC

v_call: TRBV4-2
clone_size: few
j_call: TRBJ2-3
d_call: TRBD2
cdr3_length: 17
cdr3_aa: CASSQVLLAGDTDTQYF
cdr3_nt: TGTGCCAGCAGCCAAGTCCTACTAGCGGGAGACACAGATACGCAGTATTTT

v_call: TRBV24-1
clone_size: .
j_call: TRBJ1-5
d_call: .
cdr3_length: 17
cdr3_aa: CATSDGYRNRAKQPQHF
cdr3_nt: TGTGCCACCAGTGATGGATACCGGAACAGAGCGAAGCAGCCCCAGCATTTT

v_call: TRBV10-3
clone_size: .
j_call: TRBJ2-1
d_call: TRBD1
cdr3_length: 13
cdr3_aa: CAIRAGTENEQFF
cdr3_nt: TGTGCCATCAGAGCCGGGACAGAAAATGAGCAGTTCTTC